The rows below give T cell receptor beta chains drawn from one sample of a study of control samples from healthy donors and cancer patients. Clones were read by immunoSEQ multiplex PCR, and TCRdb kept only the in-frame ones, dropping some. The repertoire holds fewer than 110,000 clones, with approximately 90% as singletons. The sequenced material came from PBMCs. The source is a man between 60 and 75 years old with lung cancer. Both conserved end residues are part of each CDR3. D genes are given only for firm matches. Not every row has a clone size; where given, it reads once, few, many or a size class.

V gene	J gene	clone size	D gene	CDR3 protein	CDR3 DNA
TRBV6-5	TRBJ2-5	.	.	CASSIRFQETQYF	TGTGCCAGCAGCATCAGGTTCCAAGAGACCCAGTACTTC
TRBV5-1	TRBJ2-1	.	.	CASSLQSSYNEQFF	TGCGCCAGCAGCTTACAGAGCTCCTACAATGAGCAGTTCTTC
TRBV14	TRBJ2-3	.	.	CASSQGRTFTDTQYF	TGTGCCAGCAGCCAAGGACGTACATTCACAGATACGCAGTATTTT
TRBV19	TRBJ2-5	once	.	CASSRPETQYF	TGTGCCAGTAGTAGACCAGAGACCCAGTACTTC
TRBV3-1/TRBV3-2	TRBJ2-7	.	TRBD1	CASSPSMGQGGYEQYF	TGTGCCAGCAGCCCATCCATGGGACAGGGGGGATACGAGCAGTACTTC
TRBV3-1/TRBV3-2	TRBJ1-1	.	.	CASSQGFEAFF	TGTGCCAGCAGCCAAGGTTTTGAAGCTTTCTTT
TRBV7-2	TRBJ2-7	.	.	CASSLVKGSYEQYF	TGTGCCAGCAGCCTAGTAAAGGGCTCCTACGAGCAGTACTTC
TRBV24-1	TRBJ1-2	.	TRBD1	CATSPSTGRGYGYTF	TGTGCCACCAGTCCCTCGACAGGGAGGGGATATGGCTACACCTTC
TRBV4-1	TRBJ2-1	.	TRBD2	CASSQDSTSGHNEQFF	TGCGCCAGCAGCCAAGATTCGACTAGCGGTCACAATGAGCAGTTCTTC
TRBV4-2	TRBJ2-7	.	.	CASSQDLGQNSYEQYF	TGTGCCAGCAGCCAAGATCTAGGACAGAACTCCTACGAGCAGTACTTC
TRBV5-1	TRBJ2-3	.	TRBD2	CASSQGLAGDTQYF	TGCGCCAGCAGCCAAGGACTAGCGGGGGATACGCAGTATTTT
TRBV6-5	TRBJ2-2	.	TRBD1	CASSSLQGANTGELFF	TGTGCCAGCAGTTCCTTACAGGGGGCGAACACCGGGGAGCTGTTTTTT
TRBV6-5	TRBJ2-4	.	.	CASSRDSLNIQYF	TGTGCCAGCAGTCGAGACAGCCTAAACATTCAGTACTTC
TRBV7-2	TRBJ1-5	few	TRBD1	CASSPGTGGDQPQHF	TGTGCCAGCAGCCCCGGGACAGGGGGCGATCAGCCCCAGCATTTT
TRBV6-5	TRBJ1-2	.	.	CASTFLYGYTF	TGTGCCAGCACCTTCCTCTATGGCTACACCTTC
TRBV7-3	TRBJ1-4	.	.	CASSLNRDEKLFF	TGTGCCAGCAGCTTAAACAGGGATGAAAAACTGTTTTTT